This T cell receptor (beta chain) was sequenced during a study of blood T cell repertoires in COVID-19. Using immunoSEQ multiplex PCR, the repertoire was profiled, and TCRdb retains in-frame clones only, with some absent. The data contain more than 200,000 clones, 75% to 85% of them seen just once; the ten biggest clones take up around 1.5%. This clone was picked up a small number of times. CDR3 length equals 15 residues. The J segment lost 0 bases and the V segment lost 4 bases, leaving 5 bases of the junction unmatched. The germline gives CDR1 LGHNA, CDR2 YNFKEQ. Sequenced: peripheral blood. The genes are TRBV4-2 and TRBJ2-7; 8 bases are a match to TRBD2. The origin of this receptor is a woman between 40 and 55 years old who had recovered from COVID-19. The CDR3 DNA reads TGTGCCAGCAGCCCCGCCGGGACTAGCTCCTACGAGCAGTACTTC. Its translation: CASSPAGTSSYEQYF.